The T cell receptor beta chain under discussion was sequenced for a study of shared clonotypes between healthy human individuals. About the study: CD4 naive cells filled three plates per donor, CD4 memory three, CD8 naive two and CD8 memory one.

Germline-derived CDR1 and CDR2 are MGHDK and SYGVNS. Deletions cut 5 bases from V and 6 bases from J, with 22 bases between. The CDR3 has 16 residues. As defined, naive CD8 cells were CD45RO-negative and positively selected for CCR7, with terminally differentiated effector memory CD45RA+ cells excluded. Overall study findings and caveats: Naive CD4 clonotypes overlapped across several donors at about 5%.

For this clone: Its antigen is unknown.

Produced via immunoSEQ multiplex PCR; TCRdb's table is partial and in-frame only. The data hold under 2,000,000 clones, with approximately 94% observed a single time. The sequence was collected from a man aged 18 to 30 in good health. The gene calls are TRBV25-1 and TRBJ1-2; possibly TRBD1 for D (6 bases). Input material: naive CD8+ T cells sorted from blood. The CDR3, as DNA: TGTGCCAGCAGTAACGGAGTGGGGGGCGGAATGGATGGCTACACCTTC. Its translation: CASSNGVGGGMDGYTF.